Shown below are 13 T cell receptor beta chains from a single sample sequenced in a study of blood T cell repertoires in COVID-19. The protocol was immunoSEQ multiplex PCR, while the TCRdb copy is restricted to in-frame clones and leaves out a portion. The table shows about 120,000 clones, with over 75% occurring only once. The source material was peripheral blood. The receptors were sampled from a man aged 55-75 years with active or convalescent COVID-19.

V usage is TRBV24-1 and J usage is TRBJ2-3, with TRBD1 as a possible D gene (7 bases). V shed 2 bases and J shed 4 bases, with 18 bases lying between them. CDR1 and CDR2 (germline): KGHDR, SFDVKD. The CDR3 sequence is 17 residues long. The CDR3, as DNA: TGTGCCACCAGTGATTACATAGACCCAGGGGGGTCAGATACGCAGTATTTT. It translates to CATSDYIDPGGSDTQYF.

This clone was detected only a few times. The chain is built from TRBV2 and TRBJ2-1, with D maybe TRBD1 (5 bases). Germline-derived CDR1 and CDR2 are SNHLY and FYNNEI. V was pared by 8 bases and J by 8 bases, with 13 bases between. The CDR3 has 12 residues. CDR3 sequence: CASLQAGDEQFF. The DNA of the CDR3 is TGTGCCAGCTTACAGGCTGGCGATGAGCAGTTCTTC. Full variable domain (outside the CDR3, taken from reference TRBV2 and TRBJ2-1): EPEVTQTPSHQVTQMGQEVILRCVPISNHLYFYWYRQILGQKVEFLVSFYNNEISEKSEIFDDQFSVERPDGSNFTLKIRSTKLEDSAMYFCASLQAGDEQFFGPGTRLTVL.

This chain's CDR3 is CASSEALGGGGFSEQFF. The CDR3 coding sequence is TGTGCCAGCAGTGAAGCGCTGGGAGGGGGAGGGTTCAGTGAGCAGTTCTTC. The rearrangement uses TRBV6-1 and TRBJ2-1; maybe TRBD2 (7 bases). The germline V gene has CDR1 MNHNS and CDR2 SASEGT. This CDR3 is 17 amino acids long. Deletions cut 0 bases from V and 9 bases from J, with 21 bases between.

V is TRBV14 and J is TRBJ2-7; no clear D gene. Germline values: CDR1 SGHDN, CDR2 FVKESK. CDR3 length equals 15 residues. V lost 0 bases to trimming and J lost 7 bases, with 16 bases between them. The CDR3 DNA follows: TGTGCCAGCAGCCAAGATTTATCGCCCGCGAGGGAGCAGTACTTC. Its translation: CASSQDLSPAREQYF.

The rearrangement uses TRBV5-1 and TRBJ2-3; the D gene is possibly TRBD2 (6 bases). This CDR3 has 14 amino acids. The germline V gene has CDR1 SGHRS and CDR2 YFSETQ. Trimming took 4 bases from V and 4 from J, leaving 13 bases between them. The CDR3 DNA sequence: TGCGCCAGCAGCCTGGGGAGGCAGTCAGATACGCAGTATTTT. Translation gives CASSLGRQSDTQYF.

The rearrangement uses TRBV18 and TRBJ2-7; TRBD1 matches 8 bases. CDR3 length: 17 residues. V gave up 6 bases and J gave up 5 bases; unmatched junction bases: 18. CDR1 is KGHSH and CDR2 is LQKENI in the germline V gene. CDR3 region: CASSRIQGQDTPNEQYF. In DNA, the CDR3 is TGTGCCAGCTCTCGAATACAGGGACAGGACACTCCTAACGAGCAGTACTTC.

This chain uses TRBV27 with TRBJ1-2, with D maybe TRBD1 (5 bases). Between the trimmed V and J ends, which lost 6 bases and 7 bases, there was a span of 24 bases. Per the germline V gene, CDR1 is MNHEY and CDR2 is SMNVEV (reference sequence). The CDR3 has 16 amino acids. Here the CDR3 DNA reads TGTGCCAGCAGCCCGATCGGGGGGTGGGATACTGGTGGCTACACCTTC. Translated: CASSPIGGWDTGGYTF.

Only a few counts were recorded for this clone. This sequence joins TRBV2 and TRBJ2-1; TRBD1 matches at 9 bases. V lost 4 bases and J lost 7; bases outside the gene matches: 2. Germline CDR1 is SNHLY and CDR2 is FYNNEI. The CDR3 is made up of 13 amino acids. The CDR3 loop reads CASSGTGDNEQFF. As DNA, the CDR3 is TGTGCCAGCAGTGGGACAGGGGATAATGAGCAGTTCTTC.

The chain employs TRBV29-1 and TRBJ1-1; D unclear. The CDR3 is made up of 12 amino acids. Germline CDR1 and CDR2: SQVTM and ANQGSEA. Deletions cut 5 bases from V and 0 bases from J, with 7 bases between. CDR3 residues: CSVRGLNTEAFF. The CDR3 DNA follows: TGCAGCGTTCGGGGATTGAACACTGAAGCTTTCTTT.

The CDR3 reads CASTLGGGSRDEQYF. The CDR3 DNA sequence: TGTGCCAGCACCCTGGGGGGCGGGAGTAGAGACGAGCAGTACTTC. The V and J genes are TRBV5-4 and TRBJ2-7; a possible D gene is TRBD2 (7 bases). CDR1 is SGHNT and CDR2 is YYREEE in the germline V gene (reference sequence). The V end was cut by 6 bases, the J end by 5 bases, with 21 bases between. The CDR3 covers 15 residues.

The chain has TRBV7-9 and TRBJ2-7; D is possibly TRBD1 (6 bases). Germline values: CDR1 SEHNR, CDR2 FQNEAQ (reference sequence). Between the trimmed V and J ends, which lost 3 bases and 2 bases, there was a span of 8 bases. The CDR3 loop spans 13 amino acids. CDR3 amino acids: CASSFDRTYEQYF. In DNA form, the CDR3 reads TGTGCCAGCAGCTTCGACAGGACCTACGAGCAGTACTTC.

This rearrangement joins TRBV11-2 to TRBJ1-1; TRBD1 matches at 8 bases. From germline, CDR1 is SGHAT and CDR2 FQNNGV. V shed 5 bases and J 7 bases; nucleotides not matched to a gene: 12. The CDR3 spans 15 residues. The CDR3 sequence is CASSPASGGLVEAFF. The CDR3 DNA is TGTGCCAGCAGCCCTGCCTCAGGGGGCTTAGTTGAAGCTTTCTTT.

The rearrangement joins TRBV5-1 to TRBJ2-7; 9 bases match TRBD1. With V trimmed by 4 bases and J by 3 bases, 2 bases remained unmatched. Germline assignment: CDR1 SGHRS and CDR2 YFSETQ. The CDR3 contains 13 residues. The CDR3 region has the DNA TGCGCCAGCAGCGCGGGACAGGGCTACGAGCAGTACTTC. Translated, it gives CASSAGQGYEQYF.